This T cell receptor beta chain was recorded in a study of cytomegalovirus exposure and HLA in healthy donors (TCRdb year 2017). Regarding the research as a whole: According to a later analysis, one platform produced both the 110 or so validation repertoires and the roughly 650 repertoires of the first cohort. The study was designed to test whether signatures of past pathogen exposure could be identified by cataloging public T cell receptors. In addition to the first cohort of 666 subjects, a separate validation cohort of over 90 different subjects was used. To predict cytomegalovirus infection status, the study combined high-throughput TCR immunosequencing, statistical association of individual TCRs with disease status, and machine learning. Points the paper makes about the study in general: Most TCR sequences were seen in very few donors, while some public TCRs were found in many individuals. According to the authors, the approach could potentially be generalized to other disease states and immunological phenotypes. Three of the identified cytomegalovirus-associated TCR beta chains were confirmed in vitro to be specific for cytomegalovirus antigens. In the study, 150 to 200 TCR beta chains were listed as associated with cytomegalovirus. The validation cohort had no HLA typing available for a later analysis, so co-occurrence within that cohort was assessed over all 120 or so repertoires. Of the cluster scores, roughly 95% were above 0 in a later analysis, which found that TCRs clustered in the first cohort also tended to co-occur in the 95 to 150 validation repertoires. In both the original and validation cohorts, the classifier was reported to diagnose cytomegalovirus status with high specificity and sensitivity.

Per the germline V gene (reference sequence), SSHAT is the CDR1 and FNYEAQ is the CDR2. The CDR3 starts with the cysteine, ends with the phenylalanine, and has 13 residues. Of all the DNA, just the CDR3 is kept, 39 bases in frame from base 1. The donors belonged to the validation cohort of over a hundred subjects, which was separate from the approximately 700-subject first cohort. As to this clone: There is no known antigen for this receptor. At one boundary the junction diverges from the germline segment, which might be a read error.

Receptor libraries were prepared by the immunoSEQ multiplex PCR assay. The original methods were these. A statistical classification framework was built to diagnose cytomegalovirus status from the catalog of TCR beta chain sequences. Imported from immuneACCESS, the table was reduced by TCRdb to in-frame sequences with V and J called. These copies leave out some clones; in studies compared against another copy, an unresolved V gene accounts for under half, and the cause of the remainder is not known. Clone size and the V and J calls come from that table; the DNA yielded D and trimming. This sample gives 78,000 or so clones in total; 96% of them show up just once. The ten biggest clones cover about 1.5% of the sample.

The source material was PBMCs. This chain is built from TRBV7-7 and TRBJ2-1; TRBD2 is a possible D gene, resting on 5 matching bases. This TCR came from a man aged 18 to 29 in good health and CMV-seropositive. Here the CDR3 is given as CASSAVGVAEQFF. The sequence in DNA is TGTGCTAGCAGCGCCGTGGGAGTCGCTGAGCAGTTCTTC.